This TCR beta chain is from a study of beta chain features in type 1 diabetes. Study results and caveats: Type 1 diabetes patients showed fewer insertions and more deletions at VDJ junctions.

Investigators reverse transcribed all isolated RNA, so they sequenced expressed TCRB transcripts. Assay: immunoSEQ multiplex PCR; the TCRdb copy retains only in-frame clones and omits some. The table has 250,000 or so clones, approximately 70% seen once. In its sample, this clone was seen a few times. Antigen specificity is unknown. From germline, CDR1 is DFQATT and CDR2 SNEGSKA (reference sequence). This CDR3 region has 11 residues. V shed 1 base and J shed 12 bases, with 13 bases lying between them. This rearrangement joins TRBV20-1 to TRBJ2-7; D is unresolved. This receptor was identified in a man in his thirties or forties in good health. The sample consisted of naive CD4+ T cells from blood. CDR3 loop: CSARASLDPYF. In nucleotides, the CDR3 is TGCAGTGCTAGAGCATCATTAGATCCGTACTTC.